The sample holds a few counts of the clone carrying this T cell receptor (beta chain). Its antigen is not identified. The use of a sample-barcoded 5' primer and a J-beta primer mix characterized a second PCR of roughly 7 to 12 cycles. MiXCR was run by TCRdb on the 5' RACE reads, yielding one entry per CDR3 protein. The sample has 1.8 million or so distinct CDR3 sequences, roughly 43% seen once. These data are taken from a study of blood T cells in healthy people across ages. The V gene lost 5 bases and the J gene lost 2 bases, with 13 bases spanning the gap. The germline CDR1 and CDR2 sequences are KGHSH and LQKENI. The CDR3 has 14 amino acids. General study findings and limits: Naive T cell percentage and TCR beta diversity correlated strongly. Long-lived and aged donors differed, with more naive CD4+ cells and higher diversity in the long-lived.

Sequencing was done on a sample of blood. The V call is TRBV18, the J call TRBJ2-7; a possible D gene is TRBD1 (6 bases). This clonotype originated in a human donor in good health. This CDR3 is CASSALQGTYEQYF. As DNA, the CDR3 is TGTGCCAGCTCAGCATTACAGGGTACCTACGAGCAGTACTTC.